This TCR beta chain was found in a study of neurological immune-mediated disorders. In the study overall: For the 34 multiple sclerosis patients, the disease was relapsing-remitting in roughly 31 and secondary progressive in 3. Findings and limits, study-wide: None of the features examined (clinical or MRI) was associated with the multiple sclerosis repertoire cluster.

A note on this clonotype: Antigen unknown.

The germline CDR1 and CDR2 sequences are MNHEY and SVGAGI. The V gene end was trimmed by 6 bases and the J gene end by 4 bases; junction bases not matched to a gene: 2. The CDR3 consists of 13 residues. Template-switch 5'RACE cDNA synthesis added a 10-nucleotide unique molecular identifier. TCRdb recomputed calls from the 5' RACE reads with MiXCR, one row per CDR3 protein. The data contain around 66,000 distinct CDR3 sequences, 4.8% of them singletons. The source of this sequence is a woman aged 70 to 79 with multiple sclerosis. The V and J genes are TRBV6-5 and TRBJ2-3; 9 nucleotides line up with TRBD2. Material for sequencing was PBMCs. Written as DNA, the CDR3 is TGTGCCAGCAGACCTAGCGGGGCAGATACGCAGTATTTT. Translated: CASRPSGADTQYF.